The rows below give T cell receptor beta chains drawn from one sample of a study of blood T cell repertoires in COVID-19. The table came from immunoSEQ multiplex PCR; TCRdb's copy has only in-frame clones and leaves some out. This sample carries 200,000 to 300,000 clones, almost 85% of them seen once, and the ten largest clones take 5% to 6.5%. The sequencing sample was made of peripheral blood. These receptors were obtained from a man aged 45-60 years with COVID-19, enrolled during active disease. The CDR3 runs from the conserved cysteine through the conserved F or W. Each record gives: V gene, D gene, clone size, J gene, CDR3 DNA, CDR3 protein. A D gene is named only where the DNA matches it firmly. Expanded clones get a size class; other rows say once, few or many, or leave the size out.

>TRBV21-1|.|.|TRBJ1-3
TGTGCCAGCAGCAGTTTCGACAGATTCAACACCATATATTTT
CASSSFDRFNTIYF
>TRBV5-5|TRBD1|.|TRBJ2-3
TGTGCCAGCAGCCCGGGGAGGGGGACAGGGAGTACAGATACGCAGTATTTT
CASSPGRGTGSTDTQYF
>TRBV29-1|.|.|TRBJ2-7
TGCAGCGTAGCCGACAGGCCAGCCTACGAGCAGTACTTC
CSVADRPAYEQYF
>TRBV3-1/TRBV3-2|TRBD1|.|TRBJ1-2
TGTGCCAGCAGCCAATGGCAGGGGGCGGGTGGCTACACCTTC
CASSQWQGAGGYTF
>TRBV19|TRBD1|.|TRBJ1-5
TGTGCCAGTAGTATGCGGACAGGGTATCAGCCCCAGCATTTT
CASSMRTGYQPQHF
>TRBV5-1|TRBD2|.|TRBJ2-1
TGCGCCAGCAGCTTGGGCAGCGGGGGGGCTTCTGAGCAGTTCTTC
CASSLGSGGASEQFF
>TRBV5-6|.|once|TRBJ2-3
TGTGCCAGCAGCTTGTGGCGGAAGAATACGCAGTATTTT
CASSLWRKNTQYF
>TRBV5-1|.|.|TRBJ1-4
TGCGCCAGCAGCCCTGGGAGTGCAACTAATGAAAAACTGTTTTTT
CASSPGSATNEKLFF
>TRBV28|.|.|TRBJ2-1
TGTGCCAGCAGTTCCCTCCACGGGGGTAAATCCTACAATGAGCAGTTCTTC
CASSSLHGGKSYNEQFF
>TRBV7-2|TRBD2|.|TRBJ2-7
TGTGCCAGCAGCTTCCCGGGACTAGCCTACGAGCAGTACTTC
CASSFPGLAYEQYF
>TRBV30|TRBD2|.|TRBJ2-3
TGTGCCTGGAGTATGAGCGGGGGTGGGAATACGCAGTATTTT
CAWSMSGGGNTQYF
>TRBV7-2|.|once|TRBJ2-1
TGTGCCAGCAGCCTTGGTCCGGGGGTCAATGAGCAGTTCTTC
CASSLGPGVNEQFF
>TRBV2|TRBD2|.|TRBJ2-5
TGTGCCAGCAGTAAATGGGGACTAGCGGGGACAGAGACCCAGTACTTC
CASSKWGLAGTETQYF
>TRBV9|.|.|TRBJ2-1
TGTGCCAGCTCCTCGGGGGGCATTCTCAACAATGAGCAGTTCTTC
CASSSGGILNNEQFF
>TRBV4-1|TRBD1|.|TRBJ2-7
TGCGCCAGCAGCCAAGACCCAGGGGACAGGTCCTACGAGCAGTACTTC
CASSQDPGDRSYEQYF
>TRBV19|.|many|TRBJ2-7
TGTGCCACGCGCCGGGACACGGCCTCCTACGAGCAGTACTTC
CATRRDTASYEQYF
>TRBV9|TRBD2|.|TRBJ2-1
TGTGCCAGCGGGACTAGCGGGGTCAATGAGCAGTTCTTC
CASGTSGVNEQFF
>TRBV3-1/TRBV3-2|.|.|TRBJ2-7
TGTGCCAGCATTGAGAGTCGGCAGGGGTACTCCGAGCAGTACTTC
CASIESRQGYSEQYF
>TRBV7-3|.|.|TRBJ2-5
TGTGCCAGCAGCAACCGGGTAGGCGGGGTCGAGACCCAGTACTTC
CASSNRVGGVETQYF
>TRBV29-1|.|.|TRBJ1-1
TGCAGCGTTGAAGGACACTTGAACACTGAAGCTTTCTTT
CSVEGHLNTEAFF
>TRBV27|TRBD1|.|TRBJ1-1
TGTGCCAGCAGTTCCATTCTCCAGGGGGCTTTCACTGAAGCTTTCTTT
CASSSILQGAFTEAFF
>TRBV9|.|.|TRBJ2-1
TGTGCCAGCAGCGTAGATTGGGGAGGCTCCTACAATGAGCAGTTCTTC
CASSVDWGGSYNEQFF
>TRBV6-1|TRBD2|.|TRBJ2-3
TGTGCCAGCAGTGAAGTTACGGGACTAGCGGGTGGCACAGATACGCAGTATTTT
CASSEVTGLAGGTDTQYF
>TRBV10-2|TRBD1|.|TRBJ1-4
TGCGCCAGCAGTGAGTCTCTGGGACAGGGGAGTGAAAAACTGTTTTTT
CASSESLGQGSEKLFF
>TRBV5-4|.|few|TRBJ1-3
TGTGCCAGCAGCGGGGGCAGAAACTCTGGAAACACCATATATTTT
CASSGGRNSGNTIYF
>TRBV30|.|.|TRBJ2-7
TGTGCCTGGACCCCTTACGGGGGACGAGGTTCCCGCGAGCAGTACTTC
CAWTPYGGRGSREQYF
>TRBV19|TRBD1|.|TRBJ1-6
TGTGCCAGTTCTCCGACAGGGAACGATTCACCCCTCCACTTT
CASSPTGNDSPLHF
>TRBV20-1|.|.|TRBJ2-7
TGCAGTGCTAGAGGGGCGTACGAGCAGTACTTC
CSARGAYEQYF
>TRBV6-6|TRBD2|.|TRBJ2-3
TGTGCCAGCAGACGACGGGCTACTAGCGGGGGAGACACAGATACGCAGTATTTT
CASRRRATSGGDTDTQYF
>TRBV3-1/TRBV3-2|.|.|TRBJ1-1
TGTGCCAGCACCCCATCGGGGGGGAATTTGAACACTGAAGCTTTCTTT
CASTPSGGNLNTEAFF
>TRBV20-1|TRBD1|few|TRBJ1-5
TGCAGTGCTAGTGACAGGGGGCTTAGCAATCAGCCCCAGCATTTT
CSASDRGLSNQPQHF
>TRBV11-2|TRBD2|.|TRBJ2-3
TGTGCCAGCAGCCGACTAGCGGGGGCCCTCACAGATACGCAGTATTTT
CASSRLAGALTDTQYF
>TRBV6-1|.|once|TRBJ2-7
TGTGCCAGCAGTGAATTCTACGGGAGCTCCTACGAGCAGTACTTC
CASSEFYGSSYEQYF